A single sample is the source of the 10 T cell receptor beta chains below, sequenced in a study of blood T cell repertoires in COVID-19. The assay was immunoSEQ multiplex PCR, and TCRdb's table has in-frame clones only and misses some. The sample carries 90,000 to 120,000 clones, about 80% recorded once. The sequenced sample consisted of peripheral blood. The receptors were gathered from a man aged 65-85 years with acute or convalescent COVID-19.

This chain connects TRBV11-2 to TRBJ1-1, with 8 bases lining up with TRBD1. The V segment lost 4 bases and the J segment 6 bases; nucleotides outside the gene matches: 10. The CDR3 is made up of 15 amino acids. Germline V CDR1 and CDR2: SGHAT, FQNNGV. CDR3 bases: TGTGCCAGCAGCTCGATCAGGGGGCCCGGCGCTGAAGCTTTCTTT. Its translation is CASSSIRGPGAEAFF.

Of note for this clone: Other DNA sequences of this sample code for an identical CDR3. This chain connects TRBV7-9 to TRBJ1-2; 8 bases are a match to TRBD1. The germline V gene encodes CDR1 SEHNR and CDR2 FQNEAQ (reference sequence). This CDR3 is built from 14 residues. V lost 6 bases and J lost 2; bases outside the gene matches: 5. As DNA, the CDR3 is TGTGCCAGCAGTTTGGACAGGGTAAACTATGGCTACACCTTC. Amino acid sequence: CASSLDRVNYGYTF.

V gene TRBV7-8 combines with J gene TRBJ2-3; 8 bases line up with TRBD1. The germline V gene has CDR1 SGHVS and CDR2 FQNEAQ. This CDR3 has 15 amino acids. Trimming took 5 bases from V and 3 from J; bases not matched to a gene: 7. The CDR3 loop reads CASSARTGSTDTQYF. CDR3 bases: TGTGCCAGCAGCGCCCGGACAGGGTCAACAGATACGCAGTATTTT.

The CDR3 DNA reads as TGTGCCAGCAGCGTAGAGGGTCAGGGGGCAGGCGAAAAACTGTTTTTT. As protein: CASSVEGQGAGEKLFF. J is TRBJ1-4 and V is TRBV9; 8 nucleotides agree with TRBD1. V gave up 0 bases and J gave up 8 bases; unmatched junction bases: 9. Per the germline V gene, CDR1 is SGDLS and CDR2 is YYNGEE. The CDR3 runs to 16 residues.

In DNA form, the CDR3 reads TGCGCCAGCACACTCGGGACAGGGGACAATTCACCCCTCCACTTT. This codes for CASTLGTGDNSPLHF. The chain joins TRBV10-2 to TRBJ1-6, with 10 bases that match TRBD1. The CDR3 is 15 amino acids. Germline CDR1 is WSHSY and CDR2 is SAAADI. With V trimmed by 7 bases and J by 7 bases, 7 bases remained unmatched.

This clone was recorded only once. This sequence joins TRBV19 and TRBJ2-3; 15 bases agree with TRBD2. CDR1 and CDR2 from the germline V gene are LNHDA and SQIVND (reference sequence). The V gene end was trimmed by 4 bases and the J gene end by 4 bases; junction bases not matched to a gene: 3. This CDR3 has 16 amino acids. The CDR3 DNA sequence: TGTGCCAGTAGTACCCGGACTAGCGGGGGGGCAGATACGCAGTATTTT. This sequence encodes CASSTRTSGGADTQYF.

The chain recombines TRBV5-1 with TRBJ2-7, with D tentatively TRBD2 (7 bases). The CDR3 runs 15 residues. Germline V gene data show CDR1 as SGHRS and CDR2 as YFSETQ. V shed 2 bases and J shed 3 bases, with 15 bases lying between them. CDR3 in amino acids: CASSFGGASDYEQYF. CDR3 nucleotide sequence: TGCGCCAGCAGCTTTGGGGGGGCAAGTGACTACGAGCAGTACTTC.

There are a few counts of this clone. The chain carries TRBV27 and TRBJ1-2; maybe TRBD1 (5 bases). The CDR3 extends over 13 amino acids. V was cut by 2 bases and J by 4 bases, with 8 bases left in between. The germline gives CDR1 MNHEY, CDR2 SMNVEV (reference sequence). CDR3 bases: TGTGCCAGCAGTTTACGGGGGACCTATGGCTACACCTTC. Its protein product is CASSLRGTYGYTF.

This clone was seen only a few times. The chain has TRBV7-8 and TRBJ2-2; 7 bases agree with TRBD1. The CDR3 spans 16 residues. CDR1 is SGHVS, CDR2 FQNEAQ, per germline. Unmatched junction bases numbered 10, after V lost 5 bases and J lost 4 bases. This CDR3 is CASSITSGGVTGELFF. CDR3 DNA sequence: TGTGCCAGCAGCATCACTTCAGGGGGAGTCACCGGGGAGCTGTTTTTT.

The chain combines TRBV18 with TRBJ2-7, with 7 bases that match TRBD1. The junction had 1 base not matched to a gene; V was cut back by 2 bases and J by 3 bases. The CDR3 spans 13 residues. Germline assignment: CDR1 KGHSH and CDR2 LQKENI. For the CDR3, the DNA is TGTGCCAGCTCACCAGGGACAGTCTACGAGCAGTACTTC. Protein: CASSPGTVYEQYF.